Presented here are 21 T cell receptor beta chains from one specimen sequenced in a study of blood T cell repertoires in COVID-19. The data were produced by immunoSEQ multiplex PCR, yet TCRdb's version contains in-frame clones alone and is incomplete. Among roughly 170,000 clones, 80% to 90% were seen once, and the ten largest hold 20%. The sequenced sample was peripheral blood. These receptors were obtained from a man aged 65 to 79 with active or convalescent COVID-19.

The J gene is TRBJ2-2, the V gene TRBV7-8; 8 bases fit TRBD1. V trimming: 5 bases; J trimming: 5 bases; junction bases outside the gene matches: 4. Germline CDR1 reads SGHVS; CDR2 reads FQNEAQ. The CDR3 is 14 amino acids. CDR3 residues: CASSARQGTGELFF. The CDR3, as DNA: TGTGCCAGCAGCGCCAGACAGGGGACCGGGGAGCTGTTTTTT.

This chain links TRBV15 with TRBJ1-5; 9 nucleotides agree with TRBD1. Germline values: CDR1 LNHNV, CDR2 YYDKDF (reference sequence). The CDR3 runs 16 residues. Unmatched junction bases numbered 10, after V lost 3 bases and J lost 7 bases. CDR3 DNA: TGTGCCACCAGCAGGAAGACAGGGGGACCGTTGCAGCCCCAGCATTTT. Translated, it gives CATSRKTGGPLQPQHF.

This sequence joins TRBV7-3 and TRBJ2-1; TRBD2 is a possible D gene (6 bases). The germline CDR1 and CDR2 sequences are SGHTA and FQGTGA. The CDR3 runs to 14 residues. V lost 1 base to trimming and J lost 6 bases, with 10 bases between them. Here the CDR3 reads CASSLNPGVNEQFF. The CDR3 DNA is TGTGCCAGCAGCTTAAATCCGGGAGTCAATGAGCAGTTCTTC.

The chain joins TRBV5-4 to TRBJ2-3, with D uncertain. The CDR3 has 15 amino acids. V lost 0 bases, J lost 0 bases, and 8 bases lay in between. Germline V CDR1 and CDR2: SGHNT, YYREEE (reference sequence). As DNA, the CDR3 is TGTGCCAGCAGCTTGGCCGCAAGCAGCACAGATACGCAGTATTTT. Amino acid sequence: CASSLAASSTDTQYF.

This sequence joins TRBV10-1 and TRBJ1-2; D call uncertain. The CDR3 is 13 residues long. V was clipped by 2 bases and J by 4 bases, with 8 bases between them. Germline V gene data show CDR1 as WNHNN and CDR2 as SYGVQD (reference sequence). The chain's CDR3 is CASSEGLGYGYTF. CDR3 sequence (DNA): TGCGCCAGCAGTGAGGGGCTGGGCTATGGCTACACCTTC.

The chain uses TRBV7-3 and TRBJ2-7, with 8 positions matching TRBD2. The length of the CDR3 is 16 residues. After removal of 0 bases from V and 2 bases from J, the junction contained 6 bases not matched to a gene. The germline gives CDR1 SGHTA, CDR2 FQGTGA. CDR3: CASSLTLASGPYEQYF. CDR3 nucleotides: TGTGCCAGCAGCTTAACGTTGGCTAGCGGGCCCTACGAGCAGTACTTC.

The genes are TRBV7-2 and TRBJ1-6; D is ambiguous. Trimming stripped 2 bases from V and 0 bases from J, with 5 bases between. This CDR3 region has 15 residues. CDR1 and CDR2 (germline): SGHTA, FQGNSA. The CDR3 DNA reads TGTGCCAGCAGCTTACCGAGCTCCTATAATTCACCCCTCCACTTT. Its translation is CASSLPSSYNSPLHF. The whole variable domain, filled in from reference TRBV7-2 and TRBJ1-6, reads GAGVSQSPSNKVTEKGKDVELRCDPISGHTALYWYRQSLGQGLEFLIYFQGNSAPDKSGLPSDRFSAERTGGSVSTLTIQRTQQEDSAVYLCASSLPSSYNSPLHFGNGTRLTVT.

The CDR3 nucleotides read TGTGCCACCAGCAGAGACAGGGGGAATGAAAAACTGTTTTTT. It codes for CATSRDRGNEKLFF. This chain links TRBV15 with TRBJ1-4, with 7 bases matching TRBD1. Germline CDR1 reads LNHNV; CDR2 reads YYDKDF (reference sequence). Trimming took 0 bases from V and 5 from J; bases not matched to a gene: 0. This CDR3 spans 14 amino acids.

This clone showed up just once. J is TRBJ1-2 and V is TRBV6-2 or TRBV6-3; tentatively, D is TRBD1 (6 bases). Germline CDR1 MNHEY, CDR2 SVGEGT. V was shortened by 6 bases and J by 7 bases, with 12 bases between the two germline ends. The CDR3 has 12 amino acids. The CDR3 sequence: CASSHREGGYTF. The CDR3 bases are TGTGCCAGCAGCCACAGGGAAGGTGGCTACACCTTC.

This clone was detected once. The gene calls are TRBV9 and TRBJ1-2; no firm D call. In germline, CDR1 is SGDLS, CDR2 YYNGEE. The CDR3 has 13 residues. Between the trimmed V and J ends, which lost 2 bases and 1 base, there was a span of 6 bases. This chain's CDR3 is CASSVWSNYGYTF. Written as DNA, the CDR3 is TGTGCCAGCAGCGTTTGGAGTAACTATGGCTACACCTTC.

The sample holds one count of this clone. The chain is built from TRBV5-6 and TRBJ2-7; tentative D call: TRBD1 (6 bases). The V and J ends lost 2 bases and 3 bases respectively, with 12 bases between them. Germline CDR1 reads SGHDT; CDR2 reads YYEEEE. The CDR3 is 14 amino acids. CDR3 sequence (DNA): TGTGCCAGCAGCTTCAACAGGGAAATCTACGAGCAGTACTTC. It translates to CASSFNREIYEQYF.

This clone was detected a few times. This sample includes further DNA sequences coding for the same CDR3. The chain combines TRBV27 with TRBJ2-2, with D unclear. Per the germline V gene, CDR1 is MNHEY and CDR2 is SMNVEV (reference sequence). V gave up 2 bases and J gave up 5 bases, with 3 bases separating them. This CDR3 contains 12 residues. The CDR3 sequence is CASSLLTGELFF. The CDR3 DNA is TGTGCCAGCAGTTTACTAACCGGGGAGCTGTTTTTT.

The chain has TRBV27 and TRBJ1-2, with D possibly matching TRBD1 (6 bases). V was clipped by 4 bases and J by 6 bases, with 9 bases between them. Per the germline V gene, CDR1 is MNHEY and CDR2 is SMNVEV (reference sequence). This CDR3 has 12 residues. CDR3 in amino acids: CASSSRTDGYTF. CDR3 nucleotides: TGTGCCAGCAGTTCCCGGACAGATGGCTACACCTTC.

The chain employs TRBV28 and TRBJ1-6; TRBD1 might be the D (5 bases). This CDR3 is built from 13 residues. Trimming shortened V by 11 bases and J by 4 bases, and 12 bases separated the two germline ends. The V gene's germline CDR1 is MDHEN and CDR2 SYDVKM. The chain's CDR3 is CAALGVYNSPLHF. CDR3 DNA sequence: TGTGCCGCCCTAGGGGTTTATAATTCACCCCTCCACTTT. Full variable domain (remainder filled in from reference TRBV28 and TRBJ1-6): DVKVTQSSRYLVKRTGEKVFLECVQDMDHENMFWYRQDPGLGLRLIYFSYDVKMKEKGDIPEGYSVSREKKERFSLILESASTNQTSMYLCAALGVYNSPLHFGNGTRLTVT.

This chain joins TRBV6-5 and TRBJ1-3, with D uncertain. V lost 7 bases and J lost 0, with 13 bases in between. Germline values: CDR1 MNHEY, CDR2 SVGAGI. The CDR3 extends over 15 amino acids. DNA for the CDR3: TGTGCCAGCAACCCCGGAGGGATCTCTGGAAACACCATATATTTT. Translation: CASNPGGISGNTIYF.

This chain uses TRBV5-1 with TRBJ2-7; 7 bases fit TRBD2. CDR3 length equals 13 residues. Germline trimming cut 5 bases from V and 4 bases from J; bases unmatched to any gene: 6. In germline, CDR1 is SGHRS, CDR2 YFSETQ. The CDR3 nucleotides read TGCGCCAGCAGAGGCCTAGCGGAATACGAGCAGTACTTC. It codes for CASRGLAEYEQYF.

The V and J genes are TRBV24-1 and TRBJ2-1, with TRBD2 matching over 10 bases. With 5 bases clipped from V and 4 bases from J, the junction kept 10 bases outside the gene matches. The CDR3 runs to 17 residues. The V gene's germline CDR1 is KGHDR and CDR2 SFDVKD. The CDR3 sequence is CATSAPPPSGGYNEQFF. In DNA, the CDR3 is TGTGCCACCAGTGCCCCGCCCCCTAGCGGGGGTTACAATGAGCAGTTCTTC.

V usage is TRBV29-1 and J usage is TRBJ2-5, with a weak D call TRBD1 (5 bases). Trimming took 2 bases from V and 5 from J, leaving 9 bases between them. The CDR3 has 12 amino acids. The germline CDR1 and CDR2 sequences are SQVTM and ANQGSEA. CDR3 loop: CSVESGWETQYF. The CDR3 bases are TGCAGCGTTGAATCAGGGTGGGAGACCCAGTACTTC.

CDR3 residues: CASSVDRGGLGSYNEQFF. In DNA form, the CDR3 reads TGTGCCAGCAGCGTAGATCGTGGAGGACTAGGCTCCTACAATGAGCAGTTCTTC. The rearrangement links TRBV9 to TRBJ2-1, with 7 bases identical to TRBD2. The CDR3 extends over 18 amino acids. V shed 0 bases, J shed 0 bases, and the junction held 9 bases outside the gene matches. From germline, CDR1 is SGDLS and CDR2 YYNGEE.

The J gene is TRBJ2-7, the V gene TRBV18; perhaps TRBD1 as D (6 bases). Per the germline V gene, CDR1 is KGHSH and CDR2 is LQKENI. CDR3 length: 16 residues. V was cut by 3 bases and J by 2 bases, with 17 bases left in between. CDR3 DNA sequence: TGTGCCAGCTCACCGGAGAGGGACAAAATCCCCTACGAGCAGTACTTC. Its translation is CASSPERDKIPYEQYF.

V usage is TRBV15 and J usage is TRBJ2-1, with D possibly matching TRBD1 (6 bases). This CDR3 has 14 amino acids. The germline V gene encodes CDR1 LNHNV and CDR2 YYDKDF (reference sequence). Trimming removed 6 bases from V and 7 bases from J, with 16 bases in between. The CDR3 reads CATRGGLPSNEQFF. DNA of the CDR3: TGTGCCACCAGAGGGGGTCTCCCTTCGAATGAGCAGTTCTTC.